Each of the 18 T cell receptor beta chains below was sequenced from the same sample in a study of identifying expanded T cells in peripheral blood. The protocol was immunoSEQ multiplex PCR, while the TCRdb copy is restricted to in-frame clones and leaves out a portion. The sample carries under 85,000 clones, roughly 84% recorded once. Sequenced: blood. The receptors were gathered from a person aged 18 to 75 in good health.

CDR3 in amino acids: CASSLPDSGNTIYF. CDR3 DNA: TGTGCCAGCAGCTTACCGGACTCTGGAAACACCATATATTTT. The genes are TRBV7-9 and TRBJ1-3, with D unclear. Germline V gene data show CDR1 as SEHNR and CDR2 as FQNEAQ (reference sequence). V lost 2 bases to trimming and J lost 0 bases, with 5 bases between them. This CDR3 has 14 residues.

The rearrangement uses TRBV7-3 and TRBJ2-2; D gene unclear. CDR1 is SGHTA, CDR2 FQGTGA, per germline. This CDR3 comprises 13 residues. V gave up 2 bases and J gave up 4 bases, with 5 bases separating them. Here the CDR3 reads CASSLDPTGELFF. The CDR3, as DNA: TGTGCCAGCAGCTTAGACCCCACCGGGGAGCTGTTTTTT.

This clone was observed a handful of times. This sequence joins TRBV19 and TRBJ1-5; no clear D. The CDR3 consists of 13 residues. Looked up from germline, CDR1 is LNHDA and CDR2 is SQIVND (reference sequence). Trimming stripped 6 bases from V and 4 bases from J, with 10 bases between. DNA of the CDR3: TGTGCCAGTAGCGAACAGATTAATCAGCCCCAGCATTTT. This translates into CASSEQINQPQHF.

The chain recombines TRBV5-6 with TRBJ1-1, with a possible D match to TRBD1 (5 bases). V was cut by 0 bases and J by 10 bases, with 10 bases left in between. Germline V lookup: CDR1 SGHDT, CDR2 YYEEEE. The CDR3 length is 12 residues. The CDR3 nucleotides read TGTGCCAGCAGCTTGGGGGGACTCGCAGCTTTCTTT. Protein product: CASSLGGLAAFF.

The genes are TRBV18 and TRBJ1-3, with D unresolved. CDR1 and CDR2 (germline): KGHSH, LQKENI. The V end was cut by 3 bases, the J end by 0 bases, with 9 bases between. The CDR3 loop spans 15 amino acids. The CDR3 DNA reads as TGTGCCAGCTCACCCCCAAGCGGCTCTGGAAACACCATATATTTT. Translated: CASSPPSGSGNTIYF.

CDR3 region: CASSLGTKREQYF. CDR3 coding DNA: TGTGCCAGCAGTTTAGGGACCAAGCGGGAGCAGTACTTC. The rearrangement uses TRBV28 and TRBJ2-7; D might be TRBD1 or TRBD2, each matching 5 bases. From germline, CDR1 is MDHEN and CDR2 SYDVKM. V lost 2 bases and J lost 7, with 12 bases in between. The CDR3 length is 13 residues.

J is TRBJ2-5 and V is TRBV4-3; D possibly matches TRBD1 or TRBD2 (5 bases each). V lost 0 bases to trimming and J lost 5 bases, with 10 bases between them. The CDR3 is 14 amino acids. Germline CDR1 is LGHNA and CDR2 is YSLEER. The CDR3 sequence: CASSQDWGIETQYF. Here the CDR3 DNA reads TGCGCCAGCAGCCAAGATTGGGGGATCGAGACCCAGTACTTC.

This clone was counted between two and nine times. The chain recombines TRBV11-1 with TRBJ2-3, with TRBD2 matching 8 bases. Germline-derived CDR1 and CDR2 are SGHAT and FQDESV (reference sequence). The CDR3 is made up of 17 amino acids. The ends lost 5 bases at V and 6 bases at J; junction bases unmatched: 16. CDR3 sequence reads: CASSQRGSGDGGDTQYF. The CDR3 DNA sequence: TGTGCCAGCAGCCAGCGCGGTAGCGGGGACGGAGGGGATACGCAGTATTTT.

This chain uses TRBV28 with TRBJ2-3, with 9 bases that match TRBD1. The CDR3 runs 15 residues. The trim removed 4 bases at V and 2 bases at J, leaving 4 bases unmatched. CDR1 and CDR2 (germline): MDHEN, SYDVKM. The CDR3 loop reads CASSYRDRVTDTQYF. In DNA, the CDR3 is TGTGCCAGCAGTTACCGGGACAGGGTCACAGATACGCAGTATTTT.

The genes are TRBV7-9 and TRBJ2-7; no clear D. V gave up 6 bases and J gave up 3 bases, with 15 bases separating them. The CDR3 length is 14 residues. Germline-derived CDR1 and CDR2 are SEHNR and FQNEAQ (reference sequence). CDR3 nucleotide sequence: TGTGCCAGCAGTGATCGACTGGGAAACTACGAGCAGTACTTC. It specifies CASSDRLGNYEQYF. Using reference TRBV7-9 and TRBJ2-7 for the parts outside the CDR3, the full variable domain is DTGVSQNPRHKITKRGQNVTFRCDPISEHNRLYWYRQTLGQGPEFLTYFQNEAQLEKSRLLSDRFSAERPKGSFSTLEIQRTEQGDSAMYLCASSDRLGNYEQYFGPGTRLTVT.

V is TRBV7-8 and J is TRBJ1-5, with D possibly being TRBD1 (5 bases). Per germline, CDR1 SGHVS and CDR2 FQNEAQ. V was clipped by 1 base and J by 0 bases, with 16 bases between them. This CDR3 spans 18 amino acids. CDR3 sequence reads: CASSLGVGGGYSNQPQHF. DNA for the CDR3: TGTGCCAGCAGCTTAGGGGTAGGCGGGGGATATAGCAATCAGCCCCAGCATTTT.

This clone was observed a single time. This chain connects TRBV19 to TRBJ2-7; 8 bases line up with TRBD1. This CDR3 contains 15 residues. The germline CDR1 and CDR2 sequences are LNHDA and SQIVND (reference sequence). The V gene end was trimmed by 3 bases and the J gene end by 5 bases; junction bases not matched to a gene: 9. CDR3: CASSITGTGIDEQYF. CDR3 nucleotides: TGTGCCAGTAGTATCACCGGGACAGGTATAGACGAGCAGTACTTC.

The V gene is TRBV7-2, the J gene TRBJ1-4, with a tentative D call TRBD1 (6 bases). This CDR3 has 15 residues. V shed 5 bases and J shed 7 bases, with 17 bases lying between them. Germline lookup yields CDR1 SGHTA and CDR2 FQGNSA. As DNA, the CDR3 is TGTGCCAGCAGCCCTCAGACAGGATTAATTGAAAAACTGTTTTTT. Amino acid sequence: CASSPQTGLIEKLFF. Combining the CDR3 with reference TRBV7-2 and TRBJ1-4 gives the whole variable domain GAGVSQSPSNKVTEKGKDVELRCDPISGHTALYWYRQSLGQGLEFLIYFQGNSAPDKSGLPSDRFSAERTGGSVSTLTIQRTQQEDSAVYLCASSPQTGLIEKLFFGSGTQLSVL.

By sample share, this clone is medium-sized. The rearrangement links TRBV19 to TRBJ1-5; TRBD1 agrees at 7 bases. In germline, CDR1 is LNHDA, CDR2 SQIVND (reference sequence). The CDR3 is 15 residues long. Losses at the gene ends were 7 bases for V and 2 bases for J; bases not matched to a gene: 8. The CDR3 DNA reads TGTGCCAGTACCACGTCAGGGGGGGGCAATCAGCCCCAGCATTTT. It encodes CASTTSGGGNQPQHF.

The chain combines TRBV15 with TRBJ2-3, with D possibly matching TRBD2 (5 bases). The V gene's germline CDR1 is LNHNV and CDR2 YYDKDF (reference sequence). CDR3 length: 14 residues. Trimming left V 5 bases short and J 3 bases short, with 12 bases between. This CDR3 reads CATSEGLRTDTQYF. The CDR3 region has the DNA TGTGCCACCAGCGAAGGACTTAGAACAGATACGCAGTATTTT.

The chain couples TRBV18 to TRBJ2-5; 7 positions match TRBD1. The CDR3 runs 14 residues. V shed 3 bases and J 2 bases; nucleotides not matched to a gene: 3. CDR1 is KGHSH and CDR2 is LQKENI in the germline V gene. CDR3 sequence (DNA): TGTGCCAGCTCACCCGGGACAGAGCAAGAGACCCAGTACTTC. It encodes CASSPGTEQETQYF.

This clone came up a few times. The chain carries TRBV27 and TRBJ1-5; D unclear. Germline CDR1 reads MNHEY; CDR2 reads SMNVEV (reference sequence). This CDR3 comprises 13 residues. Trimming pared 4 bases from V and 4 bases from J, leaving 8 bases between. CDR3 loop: CASSWGVNQPQHF. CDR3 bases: TGTGCCAGCAGTTGGGGTGTAAATCAGCCCCAGCATTTT.

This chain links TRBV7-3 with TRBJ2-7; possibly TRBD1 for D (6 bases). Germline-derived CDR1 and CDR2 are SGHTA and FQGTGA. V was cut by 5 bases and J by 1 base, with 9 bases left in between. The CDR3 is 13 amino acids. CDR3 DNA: TGTGCCAGCAGCCGTGACAGGTCCTACGAGCAGTACTTC. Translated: CASSRDRSYEQYF.